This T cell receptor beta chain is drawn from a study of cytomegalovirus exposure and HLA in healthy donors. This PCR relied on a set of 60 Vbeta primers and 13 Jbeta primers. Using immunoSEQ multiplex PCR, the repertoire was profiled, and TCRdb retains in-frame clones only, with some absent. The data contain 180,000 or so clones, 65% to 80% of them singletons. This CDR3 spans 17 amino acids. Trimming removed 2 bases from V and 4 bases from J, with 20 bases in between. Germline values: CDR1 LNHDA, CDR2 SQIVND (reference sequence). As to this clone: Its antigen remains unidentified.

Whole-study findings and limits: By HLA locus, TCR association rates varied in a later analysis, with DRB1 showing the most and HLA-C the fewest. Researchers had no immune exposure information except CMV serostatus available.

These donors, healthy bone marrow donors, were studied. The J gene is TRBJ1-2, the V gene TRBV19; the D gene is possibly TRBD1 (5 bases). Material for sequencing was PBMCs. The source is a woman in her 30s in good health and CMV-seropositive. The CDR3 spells CASSISPAQGGGYGYTF. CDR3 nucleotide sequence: TGTGCCAGTAGTATATCCCCGGCGCAGGGCGGGGGCTATGGCTACACCTTC.